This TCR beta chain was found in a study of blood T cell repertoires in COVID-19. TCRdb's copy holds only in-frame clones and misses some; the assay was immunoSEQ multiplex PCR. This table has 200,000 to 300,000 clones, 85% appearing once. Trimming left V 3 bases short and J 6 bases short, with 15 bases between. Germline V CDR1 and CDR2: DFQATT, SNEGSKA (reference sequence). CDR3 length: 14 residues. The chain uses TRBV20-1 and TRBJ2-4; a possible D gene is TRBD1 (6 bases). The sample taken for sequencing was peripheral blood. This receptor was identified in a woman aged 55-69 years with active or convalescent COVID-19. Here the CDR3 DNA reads TGCAGTGCTAGTTGGGGGCTTGGGAGAAACATTCAGTACTTC. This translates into CSASWGLGRNIQYF.